This entry lists 26 T cell receptor beta chains sequenced from one sample in a study of blood T cell repertoires in COVID-19. TCRdb's table, derived via immunoSEQ multiplex PCR, lists solely in-frame clones and lacks some. The data hold 80,000 or so clones, with around 88% observed a single time. Sequenced: peripheral blood. All receptors derive from a human donor in a cohort sampled during active COVID-19.

V is TRBV11-3 and J is TRBJ2-4; 9 nucleotides line up with TRBD1. V lost 6 bases, J lost 7 bases, and 10 bases stayed unmatched. In germline, CDR1 is SGHNT, CDR2 YENEEA. The CDR3 loop spans 15 amino acids. The CDR3, as DNA: TGTGCCAGCAGAGGGGGACAGGGCAGCAACAACATTCAGTACTTC. Translation: CASRGGQGSNNIQYF.

This rearrangement joins TRBV7-8 to TRBJ2-1; D remains unclear. Trimming removed 5 bases at V and 7 bases at J, with 6 bases between. The CDR3 runs to 11 residues. In germline, CDR1 is SGHVS, CDR2 FQNEAQ. The CDR3 loop is CASSRTNEQFF. The CDR3 DNA sequence: TGTGCCAGCAGCCGTACAAATGAGCAGTTCTTC.

V is TRBV19 and J is TRBJ1-5; 12 bases are shared with TRBD1. Per the germline V gene, CDR1 is LNHDA and CDR2 is SQIVND (reference sequence). This CDR3 has 13 residues. Written as DNA, the CDR3 is TGTGCTGGGGGACAGGGGGCATATCAGCCCCAGCATTTT. This gives the protein CAGGQGAYQPQHF.

The chain uses TRBV19 and TRBJ1-1, with 7 bases lining up with TRBD1. The CDR3 consists of 17 residues. V lost 1 base and J lost 3; bases outside the gene matches: 11. CDR1 and CDR2 from the germline V gene are LNHDA and SQIVND (reference sequence). CDR3 residues: CASSIARWAGGDTEAFF. The CDR3 nucleotides are TGTGCCAGTAGTATAGCCCGGTGGGCAGGGGGTGACACTGAAGCTTTCTTT.

This chain joins TRBV6-5 and TRBJ1-1; D not certain. The CDR3 spans 11 residues. V was trimmed by 5 bases and J by 3 bases, leaving 4 bases between them. Germline CDR1 MNHEY, CDR2 SVGAGI. CDR3 sequence: CASSSYTEAFF. CDR3 nucleotides: TGTGCCAGCAGTAGCTACACTGAAGCTTTCTTT.

The genes are TRBV20-1 and TRBJ1-1; weak D call: TRBD1 (6 bases). Germline loops: CDR1 DFQATT, CDR2 SNEGSKA (reference sequence). The CDR3 length is 10 residues. CDR3 DNA: TGCAGCCTGGGCGGGGGGCGAGCTTTCTTT. Translation gives CSLGGGRAFF.

The V call is TRBV2, the J call TRBJ1-2; 9 nucleotides align to TRBD1. Germline lookup yields CDR1 SNHLY and CDR2 FYNNEI. V lost 1 base to trimming and J lost 4 bases; unmatched junction nucleotides: 4. This CDR3 region has 15 residues. The CDR3 coding sequence is TGTGCCAGCAGTGAAGGAGGACAGGGGCTCTATGGCTACACCTTC. Translated: CASSEGGQGLYGYTF.

As for this clone: The junction differs from germline at one of its ends, possibly a read error. The chain joins TRBV4-1 to TRBJ1-3; possibly TRBD1 for D (5 bases). Germline-derived CDR1 and CDR2 are MGHRA and YSYEKL. The CDR3 extends over 13 amino acids. The CDR3 reads CASSQDPIGAKNF. As DNA, the CDR3 is TGCGCCAGCAGCCAAGATCCCATAGGGGCGAAGAATTTT.

The chain is built from TRBV28 and TRBJ1-2; 7 positions agree with TRBD1. V lost 4 bases, J lost 2 bases, and 7 bases stayed unmatched. This CDR3 contains 15 residues. Germline V gives CDR1 MDHEN, CDR2 SYDVKM. The DNA for the CDR3 is TGTGCCAGCAGTTCGCGGACAGGAGGAAACTATGGCTACACCTTC. Its protein is CASSSRTGGNYGYTF.

The chain uses TRBV9 and TRBJ2-2, with D tentatively TRBD1 (5 bases). Germline CDR1 and CDR2: SGDLS and YYNGEE. This CDR3 comprises 14 residues. V lost 3 bases to trimming and J lost 1 base, with 7 bases between them. Here the CDR3 reads CASSATGNTGELFF. The CDR3 nucleotides read TGTGCCAGCAGCGCCACAGGGAACACCGGGGAGCTGTTTTTT. Based on the CDR3 plus reference TRBV9 and TRBJ2-2, the full variable domain is DSGVTQTPKHLITATGQRVTLRCSPRSGDLSVYWYQQSLDQGLQFLIQYYNGEERAKGNILERFSAQQFPDLHSELNLSSLELGDSALYFCASSATGNTGELFFGEGSRLTVL.

V and J are TRBV10-1 and TRBJ2-2, with 10 nucleotides matching TRBD2. The CDR3 has 16 residues. CDR1 and CDR2 (germline): WNHNN, SYGVQD (reference sequence). The junction had 2 bases not matched to a gene; V was cut back by 0 bases and J by 4 bases. In DNA form, the CDR3 reads TGCGCCAGCAGTGAGTCCCTAGCGGGAGCCACCGGGGAGCTGTTTTTT. Protein sequence: CASSESLAGATGELFF.

This sequence joins TRBV7-9 and TRBJ2-7, with 11 bases matching TRBD2. Trimming removed 5 bases from V and 0 bases from J; junction bases left unmatched: 3. Germline CDR1 is SEHNR and CDR2 is FQNEAQ (reference sequence). The CDR3 extends over 15 amino acids. CDR3 sequence: CASSLTSGGSYEQYF. In DNA, the CDR3 is TGTGCCAGCAGCCTCACTAGCGGGGGCTCCTACGAGCAGTACTTC.

The chain links TRBV10-3 to TRBJ1-4, with TRBD1 identical over 7 bases. With V trimmed by 10 bases and J by 2 bases, 4 bases remained unmatched. CDR3 length: 13 amino acids. The germline gives CDR1 ENHRY, CDR2 SYGVKD. The DNA of the CDR3 is TGTGCCACCCAGGGACAGACTAATGAAAAACTGTTTTTT. This sequence encodes CATQGQTNEKLFF.

V gene TRBV6-4 combines with J gene TRBJ2-5; D is unresolved. V was cut by 9 bases and J by 1 base, with 6 bases left in between. The CDR3 sequence is 11 residues long. Germline values: CDR1 MRHNA, CDR2 SNTAGT. The CDR3 loop is CARRFQETQYF. The DNA for the CDR3 is TGTGCCAGACGGTTCCAAGAGACCCAGTACTTC.

CDR3 region: CASIRTSGGSGELFF. The CDR3 DNA is TGTGCCAGCATTCGGACTAGCGGGGGGTCCGGGGAGCTGTTTTTT. The V gene is TRBV2, the J gene TRBJ2-2; 14 bases agree with TRBD2. The V gene end was trimmed by 7 bases and the J gene end by 6 bases; junction bases not matched to a gene: 4. This CDR3 comprises 15 residues. Germline loops: CDR1 SNHLY, CDR2 FYNNEI.

The CDR3 DNA reads TGCGCCAGCAGCTTACCCGGGGGGGCCTACAATGAGCAGTTCTTC. It specifies CASSLPGGAYNEQFF. This chain links TRBV5-1 with TRBJ2-1, with 8 bases matching TRBD2. CDR1 is SGHRS, CDR2 YFSETQ, per germline. The CDR3 covers 15 residues. The J segment lost 2 bases and the V segment lost 2 bases, leaving 3 bases of the junction unmatched.

V and J are TRBV27 and TRBJ2-2; TRBD1 matches at 7 bases. Germline CDR1 and CDR2: MNHEY and SMNVEV (reference sequence). The CDR3 spans 14 residues. Unmatched junction bases numbered 10, after V lost 8 bases and J lost 7 bases. DNA of the CDR3: TGTGCCAGCGCGGCGGCAGGGGGTAGCGGGGAGCTGTTTTTT. This sequence encodes CASAAAGGSGELFF.

The V call is TRBV9, the J call TRBJ1-3, with D possibly TRBD1 on 6 matching bases. The CDR3 consists of 16 residues. V lost 4 bases and J 0 bases, leaving 14 bases between the germline ends. CDR1 and CDR2 (germline): SGDLS, YYNGEE. This chain's CDR3 is CASSTRGDSSGNTIYF. The CDR3 DNA reads as TGTGCCAGCAGCACCAGGGGCGATTCCTCTGGAAACACCATATATTTT.

The chain carries TRBV6-5 and TRBJ1-5; the D gene is possibly TRBD1 (6 bases). The CDR3 extends over 15 amino acids. In germline, CDR1 is MNHEY, CDR2 SVGAGI. Trimming cost V 0 bases and J 9 bases, with 15 bases left between them. CDR3 DNA sequence: TGTGCCAGCAGTTACTCGGGGGCACTTATGGGGCCCCAGCATTTT. Protein: CASSYSGALMGPQHF.

The chain couples TRBV15 to TRBJ1-6, with D perhaps matching TRBD1 (6 bases). CDR3 length: 14 residues. V was clipped by 5 bases and J by 9 bases, with 14 bases between them. Germline CDR1 LNHNV, CDR2 YYDKDF (reference sequence). CDR3 residues: CATSVTGKGSPLHF. DNA of the CDR3: TGTGCCACCAGCGTAACAGGGAAGGGTTCACCCCTCCACTTT.

CDR3 protein: CASSQDAGPNYGYTF. CDR3 DNA: TGCGCCAGCAGCCAAGATGCGGGACCTAACTATGGCTACACCTTC. The V gene is TRBV4-3, the J gene TRBJ1-2; the D gene is possibly TRBD1 (5 bases). This CDR3 spans 15 amino acids. The V end lost 0 bases, the J end lost 0 bases, and 8 bases lay between the germline ends. Germline lookup yields CDR1 LGHNA and CDR2 YSLEER.

The chain is built from TRBV6-1 and TRBJ1-1, with D possibly matching TRBD1 (5 bases). The CDR3 runs to 16 residues. Trimming shortened V by 3 bases and J by 7 bases, and 21 bases separated the two germline ends. Germline V gene lookup returns CDR1 MNHNS and CDR2 SASEGT. DNA of the CDR3: TGTGCCAGCAGTGAGCCAAAGGGGACTCCGAATGGTGAAGCTTTCTTT. Protein product: CASSEPKGTPNGEAFF.

This clone was observed a single time. V and J are TRBV4-2 and TRBJ2-7, with TRBD1 matching 8 bases. Germline CDR1 and CDR2: LGHNA and YNFKEQ. The CDR3 covers 16 residues. The trim removed 2 bases at V and 5 bases at J, leaving 11 bases unmatched. The CDR3 reads CASSQKEGQGGHEQYF. CDR3 bases: TGTGCCAGCAGCCAAAAGGAAGGACAGGGAGGCCACGAGCAGTACTTC.

The V and J genes are TRBV10-3 and TRBJ1-3; possible D gene TRBD1, 5 bases. Deletions cut 4 bases from V and 0 bases from J, with 16 bases between. This CDR3 has 17 amino acids. CDR1 ENHRY and CDR2 SYGVKD come from the germline V gene. The CDR3, as DNA: TGTGCCATCAGTGCCCATGACAGACTCGTCTCTGGAAACACCATATATTTT. Amino acid sequence: CAISAHDRLVSGNTIYF.

This chain joins TRBV21-1 and TRBJ1-1; TRBD1, the table's D call, lacks a check against the DNA. TRBV21-1 is an annotated pseudogene. This CDR3 has 17 amino acids. CDR3 loop: CASSIPQGSCKSTEAFF. The CDR3 DNA is TGTGCCAGCAGCATCCCGCAGGGGTCCTGTAAGAGCACTGAAGCTTTCTTT.

The V call is TRBV7-2, the J call TRBJ2-7, with TRBD2 identical over 14 bases. The CDR3 has 17 amino acids. CDR1 SGHTA and CDR2 FQGNSA come from the germline V gene. Losses at the gene ends were 4 bases for V and 1 base for J; bases not matched to a gene: 6. The CDR3 loop reads CASSSSGLAGASYEQYF. The CDR3 nucleotides are TGTGCCAGCAGCTCCTCGGGACTAGCGGGAGCTTCCTACGAGCAGTACTTC. The whole variable domain, remainder taken from reference TRBV7-2 and TRBJ2-7, is GAGVSQSPSNKVTEKGKDVELRCDPISGHTALYWYRQSLGQGLEFLIYFQGNSAPDKSGLPSDRFSAERTGGSVSTLTIQRTQQEDSAVYLCASSSSGLAGASYEQYFGPGTRLTVT.